This T cell receptor beta chain was documented in a study of PD-1 blockade in classical Hodgkin lymphoma. In the study overall: Patients were infused with nivolumab 3 mg/kg every 2 weeks.

Notes on this clone: Its antigen is not identified.

Trimming took off 0 bases at V and 2 bases at J, with 6 bases between the two ends. CDR1 SGHRS and CDR2 YFSETQ come from the germline V gene. This CDR3 has 14 residues. Study conclusions and caveats: By C4D1 there was a significant rise in CD4+ TCR diversity but not in CD8+ TCR diversity. Baseline diversity resembling that of newly diagnosed patients was seen in complete responders. Relapsed/refractory patients reportedly had the lowest baseline TCR diversity, below newly diagnosed patients, who were below healthy donors.

Sample time point: cycle 4 day 1 (C4D1), after 5 to 7 weeks of nivolumab. Each of the patients experienced relapse following autologous stem cell transplantation, and their brentuximab vedotin exposure differed. Thawed PBMCs were the source of CD4+ T cells, purified by magnetic negative selection. Assay used: immunoSEQ multiplex PCR; TCRdb lists only in-frame clones, some missing. The table includes tens of thousands of clones, over 75% detected once. The sample was CD4+ T cells from blood, taken before the fourth cycle of nivolumab. This clonotype originated in a human donor with classical Hodgkin lymphoma. The chain links TRBV5-1 to TRBJ1-3; D perhaps matches TRBD1 (6 bases). CDR3 region: CASSLGTAGNTIYF. In DNA form, the CDR3 reads TGCGCCAGCAGCTTGGGGACAGCTGGAAACACCATATATTTT.